This TCR beta chain stems from a study of siplizumab effects on memory and regulatory T cells. Points from the study as a whole: Roughly 75-95% of proliferating CD4+ or CD8+ clones defied assignment to a naive or memory phenotype. Memory cells seemed less diverse than naive T cells, which seemed major alloresponse contributors. In the presence of siplizumab, alloreactive sequences traceable to unstimulated CD4+ memory cells were significantly reduced.

Using a few donor pairs, the authors sequenced unstimulated naive, memory, effector memory and TEMRA subsets. Worth noting for this clone: Its target is not known.

The germline gives CDR1 MNHNS, CDR2 SASEGT. The CDR3 spans 13 residues. Trimming stripped 7 bases from V and 0 bases from J, with 10 bases between. Libraries were prepared by immunoSEQ multiplex PCR; TCRdb keeps only in-frame clonotypes and omits some of them. Among about 64,000 clones listed, 95% to 98% were seen once. The V gene is TRBV6-1, the J gene TRBJ2-7, with D unclear. Sample: naive CD8+ T cells sorted from blood. This clonotype was sampled from a human donor in good health. The CDR3 region has the DNA TGTGCCAGCACGGGCAGACTCTCCTACGAGCAGTACTTC. It specifies CASTGRLSYEQYF.